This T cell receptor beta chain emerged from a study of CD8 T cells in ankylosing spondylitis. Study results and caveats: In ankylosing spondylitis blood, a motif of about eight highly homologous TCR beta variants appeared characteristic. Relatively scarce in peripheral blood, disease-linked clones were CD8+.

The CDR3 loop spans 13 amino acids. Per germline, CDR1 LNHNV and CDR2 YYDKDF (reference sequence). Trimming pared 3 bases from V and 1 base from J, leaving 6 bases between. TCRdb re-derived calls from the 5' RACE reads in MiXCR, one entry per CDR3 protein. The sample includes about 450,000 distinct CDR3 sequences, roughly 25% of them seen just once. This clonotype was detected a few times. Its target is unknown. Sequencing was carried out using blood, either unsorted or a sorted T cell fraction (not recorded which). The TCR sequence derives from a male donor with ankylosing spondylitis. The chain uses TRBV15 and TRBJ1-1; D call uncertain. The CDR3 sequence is CATSSLGNTEAFF. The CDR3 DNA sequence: TGTGCCACCAGCAGTCTGGGGAACACTGAAGCTTTCTTT. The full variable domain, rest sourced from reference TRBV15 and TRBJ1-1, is DAMVIQNPRYQVTQFGKPVTLSCSQTLNHNVMYWYQQKSSQAPKLLFHYYDKDFNNEADTPDNFQSRRPNTSFCFLDIRSPGLGDTAMYLCATSSLGNTEAFFGQGTRLTVV.